This TCR beta chain is from a study of beta chain features in type 1 diabetes. The CDR3 totals 13 residues. V lost 6 bases and J lost 7; bases outside the gene matches: 6. Germline CDR1 reads LGHNT; CDR2 reads FRNRAP. This clone was found once. Antigen: not known. Points from the study as a whole: HLA influence on TCRB rearrangement stayed unresolved here. Among patients, naive, central memory and Treg TCRB repertoires appeared more similar than among healthy donors. Across all four CD4+ subsets, people with type 1 diabetes showed modestly shorter TCRB CDR3s.

Based on CD45RO/CCR7/CD25/CD127/CD95/CD27, CD4+ regulatory, stem cell-like memory, naive and central memory cells were sorted. The study reverse transcribed the entire isolated RNA, so it sequenced expressed TCRB transcripts. Using immunoSEQ multiplex PCR, the repertoire was profiled, and TCRdb retains in-frame clones only, with some absent. The table records roughly 260,000 clones, approximately 20% of them present only once. The rearrangement uses TRBV12-5 and TRBJ1-5; 7 bases fit TRBD1. Sequencing input: naive CD4+ T cells from blood. This sequence originates from a woman aged 40 to 50 with type 1 diabetes. Here the CDR3 reads CASGSQGEQPQHF. The CDR3 DNA follows: TGTGCTAGTGGGTCTCAGGGGGAGCAGCCCCAGCATTTT.